This entry describes one T cell receptor (beta chain). The specificity of this receptor is unknown. Base qualities are missing; no much larger clone stands one base away. Germline trimming: 8 bases from V, 4 bases from J; junction bases outside gene matches: 10. The CDR3 starts with the cysteine, ends with the phenylalanine, and has 14 residues. Of the read, only the CDR3 DNA is kept; its 42 bases are in frame from base 1. CDR1 and CDR2 are read off the germline V gene (reference sequence) as WNHNN and SYGVQD. The cohort comprised fewer than 750 healthy bone marrow donors. Cohort members were all nominally healthy when sampled, although unrecorded immune exposures were likely present. The donor was CMV seropositive and was included in the group of 300 or so seropositive cohort members. A peripheral blood sample was collected from each donor, and TCR beta sequencing was performed on peripheral blood mononuclear cells. The Qiagen DNeasy Blood Extraction Kit was used to extract genomic DNA from the blood cell samples.

Receptors were amplified or captured by the immunoSEQ multiplex PCR assay. For the multiplex PCR, a mixture combining 60 forward primers for TCR Vbeta segments and 13 reverse primers for TCR Jbeta segments was used. The CDR3 region of rearranged TCR beta genes was amplified from genomic DNA with a multiplex PCR assay. The amplified TCR beta libraries were sequenced on the Illumina HiSeq System as 87-base-pair reads. On the study's bioinformatics: A later analysis tallied roughly 76 million unique TCR beta chains across the 700 or so repertoires, and roughly 11 million of those chains were shared by two or more donors. To remove PCR and sequencing errors, raw reads were error-corrected and collapsed into unique sequences using a nearest-neighbor algorithm that merged closely related sequences. V, D and J gene segments were assigned by aligning CDR3 sequences to IMGT reference sequences. For a sequence to be retained, at least a six-nucleotide match to both a V gene segment and a J gene segment was required. A rearrangement was called productive if the CDR3 had no stop codons and remained in frame with V and J, and every other rearrangement was called non-productive. CDR3 was defined according to IMGT convention as the region running from the second conserved V-encoded cysteine to the conserved J-encoded phenylalanine. In an earlier analysis of around 540 of the donors, sequences lacking an unambiguous match to a single V gene segment were excluded. An earlier analysis of some 500 of the donors classified V segments as functional when productive rearrangements were above 56.7% and as segregating when the standard deviation between donors was above 5%. A statistical classification framework was developed to diagnose cytomegalovirus status using the catalog of TCR beta chain sequences. In a later analysis, TCR nucleotide sequences were compared against IMGT/GENE-DB human TR gene sequences so that V and J genes could be assigned. The TCRdist pipeline was used in a later analysis to assign CDR3 sequences and most-parsimonious VDJ recombination scenarios. In a later analysis, each TCR beta chain was defined by its CDR3 amino acid sequence together with its V-gene family, and reads lacking a unique V-gene family were excluded. In a later analysis, 450 to 600 highly shared, low-generation-probability nucleotide sequences were removed to address suspected cross-contamination and a sequencing artifact. A later analysis calculated a clonal expansion index for each public chain from normalized within-repertoire ranks of inferred template counts. In a later analysis, generation probabilities were computed with a VDJ recombination model fitted to out-of-frame rearrangements, and the resulting probabilities were checked against IGoR. Hypergeometric tests were used in a later analysis to score TCR-TCR, TCR-HLA and TCR-CMV co-occurrence, with a repertoire-size bias correction applied to the TCR pairs. False discovery rates were estimated in a later analysis by permuting HLA or CMV assignments 20 times. In a later analysis, co-occurring TCRs were grouped using DBSCAN, with TCRdist sequence similarity added in when clustering inside HLA-allele-positive subsets. Repertoires with fewer than 30,000 or more than 120,000 public chains, plus five repertoires with anomalous nucleotide sharing, were excluded from co-occurrence clustering. Drawn from immuneACCESS, this table holds only the in-frame rearrangements with V and J called that TCRdb kept. Clones are partly lost; checked studies trace under half to an unresolved V gene and leave the rest unexplained. V and J calls plus clone size are reproduced from that table; the DNA served to infer D and trimming. The sample includes about 180,000 clones, with 75% to 90% observed a single time. Jointly, the top ten make up around 1.4% of the sample.

This sample was taken from a study of cytomegalovirus exposure and HLA in healthy donors (dated by TCRdb to the late 2010s). Broadly, across the study: An earlier analysis of approximately 550 of the donors reported approximately 270 Gb of sequence data and 100 million to 130 million unique TCR beta sequences from approximately 180 million T cells. An early release that covered about 600 HLA-typed donors contained approximately 300 gigabases of sequencing data and 65 million to 100 million unique TCR sequences. Among the roughly 380 genotyped donors, around 81% belonged to the genetic ancestry cluster associated with self-reported Caucasian donors. The study aimed to test whether signatures of past pathogen exposure could be identified by cataloging public T cell receptors. The T cell repertoires of around 730 subjects were profiled by immunosequencing and related to cytomegalovirus serostatus. Along with the roughly 670-subject first cohort, a separate validation cohort of over a hundred different subjects was used. To predict cytomegalovirus infection status, the study combined high-throughput TCR immunosequencing, statistical association of individual TCRs with disease status, and machine learning. A later analysis re-analyzed previously published TCR beta repertoires from 600 to 850 donors and added high-resolution HLA genotyping to study TCR occurrence patterns. Rather than using new phenotypic data, the later analysis identified candidate immune exposures from TCR beta sequences and from how often those sequences occurred across donors. To decide whether each TCR beta V gene segment behaved as functional or pseudogenic, an earlier analysis of over 500 of the donors relied on high-throughput TCR beta sequencing. Alongside the repertoire data, information on donor age, sex, ethnicity and CMV serostatus was compiled. A later genetic analysis used genome-wide SNP genotypes for about 55% of the 666 donors, treating that subset as a discovery cohort. Every discovery cohort repertoire had been produced on one sequencing platform. HLA typing covered class I and class II loci at four-digit resolution. The number of donors typed differed by locus, with roughly 629-640 for A, B, C, DRB1 and DQB1, 522 for DQA1, 606 for DPA1, and around 430 for DPB1. Several DR-DQ haplotypes were treated as single units for association and clustering because of strong linkage in the cohort. Among over 350 genotyped donors of the cohort, an average of around 240,000 unique TCR beta nucleotide sequences were sequenced per donor, 15% to 20% of them non-productive.

Study-wide conclusions, independent of this receptor: The 87-base-pair reads could not distinguish some IMGT-functional V segments, including TRBV6-2 and TRBV6-3, so those segments were excluded. Roughly uniform sequencing depth across donors was assumed in presence/absence analyses, although this assumption may not hold. Correlated functional status among segregating V segments might be attributable to linkage disequilibrium, but an unknown experimental factor could not be ruled out. A later analysis found that TCR association rates varied across HLA loci, with DRB1 alleles showing the most associated TCRs and HLA-C alleles the fewest. CMV serostatus was the only immune exposure information available for the cohort. A cluster of highly shared sequence variants was judged likely to be a technical artifact of the sequencing pipeline. Assigning TCR associations to individual alleles was difficult when HLA alleles, especially DR and DQ, strongly co-occurred. In the study, about 150 TCR beta chains were listed as associated with cytomegalovirus. In both the original and validation cohorts, the classifier was reported to diagnose cytomegalovirus status with high specificity and sensitivity. The cohort was sequenced for TCR beta chains only, and without alpha or paired-chain data the features that could be detected were limited. V-gene and J-gene trimming of TCR beta chains was associated with a missense DCLRE1C variant in a later genetic analysis, and the association was replicated in an independent cohort. Because HLA typing was unavailable for some donors at each locus, only the typed subset was used in association tests. A later analysis found that HLA-associated TCR beta chains were more clonally expanded and had lower generation probabilities than equally common non-associated chains. Because counts were too low, seventeen rarely observed V segments, including chromosome 9 orphons, were left out of the earlier analysis of 587 of the donors. Three of the identified cytomegalovirus-associated TCR beta chains were confirmed in vitro to be specific for cytomegalovirus antigens. Compared with the approximately 710-donor mean, donors in an Asian-associated ancestry cluster had fewer N-insertions in productive TCRs, according to a later genetic analysis. It was suggested by the authors that the approach could potentially be generalized to other disease states and immunological phenotypes. A later analysis found that most CMV-associated TCR beta chains appeared HLA-restricted, with HLA associations seemingly driven largely by CMV exposure. Several of the top co-occurrence clusters appeared to be linked to parvovirus B19, influenza, CMV and Epstein-Barr virus, according to a later analysis. While some public TCRs were present in many individuals, most TCR sequences turned up only very rarely across donors. Broadly in line with IMGT annotations, most TCR beta V segments showed up in productive rearrangements about 87% or about 30% of the time in an earlier analysis of about 500 of the donors. A further reported finding was that TCR beta sequences accurately predicted the HLA-A and HLA-B alleles for most subjects in the first cohort. At a false discovery rate of 0.05, a later analysis linked 15,000 to 20,000 TCR beta sequences to specific HLA alleles.

The clonotype was recovered from a girl aged 5-17 years in good health and CMV-seropositive. The chain is encoded by TRBV10-1 joined to TRBJ1-1, and 7 junctional nucleotides match TRBD1. The sequencing sample was made of PBMCs. The DNA sequence reads TGCGCCAGCTCCCCGCAGGGGGATCGCACTGAAGCTTTCTTT. It translates to CASSPQGDRTEAFF.